Listed below are T cell receptor beta chains from one sample, sequenced in a study of regulatory T cells in long-lasting Graves disease. TCRdb used MiXCR to reprocess the multiplex PCR reads, holding one entry per CDR3 protein. In the table there are 420,000 or so distinct CDR3 sequences, around 20% of which are singletons. The specimen was peripheral blood mononuclear cells (PBMCs), collected when the disease was refractory, from a patient treated with antithyroid drugs. The source of these receptors is a female donor with Graves disease. CDR3s include the opening cysteine and the closing phenylalanine or tryptophan. The D gene is left open where the match is weak. Clone size is given for some rows only: seen once, a few or many times, or a class if the clone is expanded.

d_gene	j_gene	abundance	v_gene	CDR3aa	CDR3nt
TRBD2	TRBJ2-3	NA	TRBV30	CAWDRTSSRVDTQYF	TGTGCCTGGGACCGGACTAGCTCCAGGGTTGATACGCAGTATTTT
NA	TRBJ2-5	NA	TRBV18	CASSPIGGGSQETQYF	TGTGCCAGCTCACCAATCGGAGGGGGGTCACAAGAGACCCAGTACTTC
TRBD1	TRBJ1-5	NA	TRBV20-1	CSATQTGPYNQPQHF	TGCAGTGCTACCCAGACAGGGCCCTACAATCAGCCCCAGCATTTT
NA	TRBJ1-2	few	TRBV5-5	CASSFRQEDYGYTF	TGTGCCAGCAGCTTTCGACAGGAGGACTATGGCTACACCTTC
TRBD2	TRBJ2-7	few	TRBV7-2	CASSGRVAGGLTEQYF	TGTGCCAGCAGCGGGAGGGTAGCGGGAGGGCTGACCGAGCAGTACTTC
NA	TRBJ1-5	few	TRBV6-1	CASSERFNQPQHF	TGTGCCAGCAGTGAACGCTTCAATCAGCCCCAGCATTTT
NA	TRBJ1-5	few	TRBV12-3/TRBV12-4	CASSLARSAGNNQPQHF	TGTGCCAGCAGTTTAGCTAGATCAGCAGGGAACAATCAGCCCCAGCATTTT
TRBD1	TRBJ2-7	NA	TRBV27	CASSPLPGQGGLYEQYF	TGTGCCAGCAGTCCCTTACCGGGACAGGGGGGGCTCTACGAGCAGTACTTC
NA	TRBJ1-4	NA	TRBV7-2	CASSLGLLRGANEKLFF	TGTGCCAGCAGCTTAGGCTTATTGCGGGGGGCTAATGAAAAACTGTTTTTT
TRBD1	TRBJ2-7	few	TRBV7-9	CASSGQASSYEQYF	TGTGCCAGCAGCGGACAGGCGAGCTCCTACGAGCAGTACTTC
TRBD2	TRBJ2-7	few	TRBV29-1	CSVQPTSEYEQYF	TGCAGCGTTCAACCGACTAGCGAATACGAGCAGTACTTC
NA	TRBJ1-1	few	TRBV7-6	CASSLDPSASPEAFF	TGTGCCAGCAGCTTAGATCCGAGCGCCAGCCCTGAAGCTTTCTTT
TRBD2	TRBJ2-5	many	TRBV11-2	CASSTMWPSGTQETQYF	TGTGCCAGCAGCACGATGTGGCCTAGCGGGACTCAAGAGACCCAGTACTTC
NA	TRBJ1-1	NA	TRBV18	CASSRDQGREAFF	TGTGCCAGCTCACGCGATCAGGGGCGTGAAGCTTTCTTT
TRBD2	TRBJ2-6	many	TRBV6-5	CASSYSFLSGRGSGANVLTF	TGTGCCAGCAGTTACTCGTTTTTAAGCGGGAGGGGTTCTGGGGCCAACGTCCTGACTTTC
NA	TRBJ1-5	many	TRBV28	CASSSPTTQPSNQPQHF	TGTGCCAGCAGTTCTCCTACGACACAACCTAGCAATCAGCCCCAGCATTTT
NA	TRBJ1-1	NA	TRBV6-1	CATRPVGTEFWYEAFF	TGTGCGACGAGGCCCGTAGGTACTGAATTCTGGTATGAAGCTTTCTTT
NA	TRBJ1-5	many	TRBV2	CASSGSNQPQHF	TGTGCCAGCAGCGGGAGCAATCAGCCCCAGCATTTT
TRBD1	TRBJ2-7	NA	TRBV20-1	CSARGDRGPEQYF	TGCAGTGCTAGAGGGGACAGGGGGCCCGAGCAGTACTTC
TRBD2	TRBJ2-7	few	TRBV5-6	CASSLGRRRTSGLPGDEQYF	TGTGCCAGCAGCTTGGGGAGGCGGAGGACTAGCGGACTTCCAGGCGACGAGCAGTACTTC
NA	TRBJ2-7	few	TRBV6-1	CASSSNANYEQYF	TGTGCCAGCAGCTCCAACGCCAACTACGAGCAGTACTTC
TRBD1	TRBJ1-1	NA	TRBV6-1	CASSKTTGSAEAFF	TGTGCCAGCAGTAAAACGACAGGGTCGGCTGAAGCTTTCTTT
NA	TRBJ1-1	many	TRBV5-1	CASSFVSGQIEAFF	TGCGCCAGCAGCTTCGTATCCGGACAGATCGAAGCTTTCTTT
NA	TRBJ1-5	many	TRBV12-3/TRBV12-4	CASAAPGWTDSNQPQHF	TGTGCCAGCGCTGCCCCTGGGTGGACAGATAGCAATCAGCCCCAGCATTTT
TRBD1	TRBJ1-4	NA	TRBV7-2	CASSFRAPYRGRGEKLFF	TGTGCCAGCAGCTTTAGGGCCCCCTACAGGGGACGGGGTGAAAAACTGTTTTTT
NA	TRBJ2-5	many	TRBV20-1	CSARAMGETQYF	TGCAGTGCTAGAGCAATGGGAGAGACCCAGTACTTC
NA	TRBJ1-2	few	TRBV27	CASSSSRNFYYGYTF	TGTGCCAGCAGTTCGAGCAGGAACTTTTACTATGGCTACACCTTC
NA	TRBJ2-5	few	TRBV5-1	CASSLTRTVEETQYF	TGCGCCAGCAGCTTGACACGGACAGTCGAAGAGACCCAGTACTTC
NA	TRBJ2-7	NA	TRBV19	CASAGRADYEQYF	TGTGCCAGTGCGGGAAGGGCCGACTACGAGCAGTACTTC
NA	TRBJ1-1	few	TRBV29-1	CSVEAPPAEQEAFF	TGCAGCGTTGAAGCCCCTCCTGCCGAGCAAGAAGCTTTCTTT
NA	TRBJ1-4	NA	TRBV5-1	CASSLGRTSEEKLFF	TGCGCCAGCAGCTTGGGAAGGACAAGTGAAGAAAAACTGTTTTTT
NA	TRBJ1-2	few	TRBV20-1	CSARDPGAGNYGYTF	TGCAGTGCTAGAGATCCGGGGGCAGGGAACTATGGCTACACCTTC
NA	TRBJ2-2	few	TRBV24-1	CATSDLSGGELFF	TGTGCCACCAGTGATTTGTCTGGCGGGGAGCTGTTTTTT
NA	TRBJ2-5	many	TRBV7-9	CASSPIGQTQYF	TGTGCCAGCAGCCCAATCGGGCAGACCCAGTACTTC
TRBD1	TRBJ1-1	NA	TRBV29-1	CSVEKKTGGTEAFF	TGCAGCGTTGAGAAGAAGACAGGGGGAACTGAAGCTTTCTTT
NA	TRBJ1-1	many	TRBV29-1	CSVVRGRAEAFF	TGCAGCGTTGTTCGGGGCCGGGCTGAAGCTTTCTTT
TRBD1	TRBJ1-2	NA	TRBV15	CATSPRGPYYGYTF	TGTGCCACCAGCCCCAGGGGGCCATACTATGGCTACACCTTC
NA	TRBJ1-6	many	TRBV6-2/TRBV6-3	CASGSPGVVSPLHF	TGTGCCAGCGGTTCACCTGGAGTCGTATCACCCCTCCACTTT
NA	TRBJ1-2	NA	TRBV5-6	CASSSGQVYGYTF	TGTGCCAGCAGTTCGGGACAAGTCTATGGCTACACCTTC
NA	TRBJ2-7	many	TRBV15	CATSRDNRVQYF	TGTGCCACCAGCAGAGATAACAGGGTGCAGTACTTC
NA	TRBJ2-7	many	TRBV12-3/TRBV12-4	CASSPEGNDYYEQYF	TGTGCCAGCAGCCCGGAGGGGAACGACTACTACGAGCAGTACTTC
TRBD1	TRBJ1-4	NA	TRBV29-1	CSVQGDHNEKLFF	TGCAGCGTACAGGGGGACCATAATGAAAAACTGTTTTTT
TRBD2	TRBJ2-1	few	TRBV6-1	CASSDLLAGGAYNEQFF	TGTGCCAGCAGTGACCTCCTGGCGGGAGGGGCCTACAATGAGCAGTTCTTC
NA	TRBJ2-7	NA	TRBV29-1	CSVTDGRYEQYF	TGCAGCGTTACGGATGGACGCTACGAGCAGTACTTC
NA	TRBJ1-2	NA	TRBV5-1	CASSLGRDRSNYSYTF	TGCGCCAGCAGCTTGGGCAGGGACCGCTCCAACTATAGCTACACCTTC
NA	TRBJ1-6	many	TRBV20-1	CSARRGRGDNSPLHF	TGCAGTGCCCGCCGGGGGCGTGGAGATAATTCACCCCTCCACTTT
TRBD1	TRBJ2-2	many	TRBV2	CASSYSGTGRTGELFF	TGTGCCAGCAGTTACTCCGGGACAGGGCGGACCGGGGAGCTGTTTTTT
NA	TRBJ1-1	NA	TRBV29-1	CSVVGKAHFTEAFF	TGCAGCGTCGTAGGGAAGGCGCACTTCACTGAAGCTTTCTTT
NA	TRBJ1-1	NA	TRBV5-5	CASNSGGSTEAFF	TGTGCCAGCAACTCTGGGGGGTCAACTGAAGCTTTCTTT
TRBD2	TRBJ2-5	NA	TRBV7-2	CASSTQGLAGPAPWKQETQYF	TGTGCCAGCAGCACTCAAGGACTAGCGGGACCGGCCCCATGGAAACAAGAGACCCAGTACTTC
TRBD1	TRBJ2-7	NA	TRBV6-2/TRBV6-3	CASSYSRGQGVSQYF	TGTGCCAGCAGTTACTCCAGGGGACAGGGGGTGTCGCAGTACTTC
TRBD1	TRBJ1-1	many	TRBV20-1	CSARPGQFNTEAFF	TGCAGTGCTAGACCGGGACAGTTCAACACTGAAGCTTTCTTT
NA	TRBJ1-5	few	TRBV19	CASSRRGTGNQPQHF	TGTGCCAGTAGTAGACGGGGTACTGGCAATCAGCCCCAGCATTTT
NA	TRBJ1-5	many	TRBV28	CASSLRQSLWQPQHF	TGTGCCAGCAGTTTACGGCAGAGTCTTTGGCAGCCCCAGCATTTT
NA	TRBJ2-7	once	TRBV30	CAWSKEVLGYEQYF	TGTGCCTGGAGTAAGGAGGTCCTGGGCTACGAGCAGTACTTC
NA	TRBJ2-5	NA	TRBV5-6	CASSLFTGRQETQYF	TGTGCCAGCAGCTTGTTTACGGGCCGCCAAGAGACCCAGTACTTC
TRBD1	TRBJ1-2	many	TRBV24-1	CATWTGSYGYTF	TGTGCCACCTGGACAGGATCATATGGCTACACCTTC
NA	TRBJ1-3	few	TRBV5-1	CASSTGLVGNTIYF	TGCGCCAGCAGCACCGGCCTCGTTGGAAACACCATATATTTT
TRBD1	TRBJ1-1	NA	TRBV28	CASRHPDRGRKNTEAFF	TGTGCCAGCAGACATCCGGACAGGGGGAGGAAGAACACTGAAGCTTTCTTT
NA	TRBJ2-1	NA	TRBV11-3	CASSSARGGHHEQFF	TGTGCCAGCAGCTCAGCCCGAGGAGGACACCATGAGCAGTTCTTC